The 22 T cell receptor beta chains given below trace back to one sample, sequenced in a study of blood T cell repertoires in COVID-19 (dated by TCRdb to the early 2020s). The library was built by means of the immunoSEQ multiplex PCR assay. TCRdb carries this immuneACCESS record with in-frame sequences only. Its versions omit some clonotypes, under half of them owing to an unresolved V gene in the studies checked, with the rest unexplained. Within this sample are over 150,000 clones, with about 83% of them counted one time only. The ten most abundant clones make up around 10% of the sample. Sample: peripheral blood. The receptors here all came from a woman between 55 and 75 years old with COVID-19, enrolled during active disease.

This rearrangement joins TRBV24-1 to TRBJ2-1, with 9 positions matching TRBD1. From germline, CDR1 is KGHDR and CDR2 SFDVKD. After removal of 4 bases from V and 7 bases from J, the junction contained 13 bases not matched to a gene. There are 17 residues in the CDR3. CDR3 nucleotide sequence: TGTGCCACCAGTGACACCTACCGACAGGGGGGGTCGAATGAGCAGTTCTTC. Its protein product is CATSDTYRQGGSNEQFF.

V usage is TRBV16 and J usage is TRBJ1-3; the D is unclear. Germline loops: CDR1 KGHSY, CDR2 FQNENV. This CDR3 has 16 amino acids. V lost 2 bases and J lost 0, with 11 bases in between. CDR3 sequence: CASSQRETFSGNTIYF. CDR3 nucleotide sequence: TGTGCCAGCAGCCAACGGGAGACATTCTCTGGAAACACCATATATTTT.

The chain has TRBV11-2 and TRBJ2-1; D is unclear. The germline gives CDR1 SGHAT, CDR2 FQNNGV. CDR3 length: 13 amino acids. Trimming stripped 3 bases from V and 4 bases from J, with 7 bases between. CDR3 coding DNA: TGTGCCAGCAGCTTCGCAGGTTACAATGAGCAGTTCTTC. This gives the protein CASSFAGYNEQFF.

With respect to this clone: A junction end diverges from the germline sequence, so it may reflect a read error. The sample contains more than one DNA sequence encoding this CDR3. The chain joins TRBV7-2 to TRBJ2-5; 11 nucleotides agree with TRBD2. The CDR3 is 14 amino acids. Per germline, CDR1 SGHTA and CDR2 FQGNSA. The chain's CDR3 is CASSLAGGGETQYF. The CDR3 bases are TGTGCCAGCAGCCTAGCGGGAGGAGGAGAGACCCAGTACTTC.

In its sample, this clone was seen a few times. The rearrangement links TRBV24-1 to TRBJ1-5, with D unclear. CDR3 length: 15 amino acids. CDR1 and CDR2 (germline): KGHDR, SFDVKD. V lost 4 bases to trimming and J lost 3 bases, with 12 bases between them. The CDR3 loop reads CATSEGQRPNQPQHF. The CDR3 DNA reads TGTGCCACCAGTGAGGGTCAGAGGCCCAATCAGCCCCAGCATTTT.

The CDR3 nucleotides are TGTGCCAGCAGGGATCTAGCTCAGAGCTCCTACAATGAGCAGTTCTTC. Amino acids: CASRDLAQSSYNEQFF. The chain uses TRBV11-1 and TRBJ2-1, with a weak D call TRBD2 (5 bases). Germline values: CDR1 SGHAT, CDR2 FQDESV (reference sequence). The CDR3 length is 16 residues. V lost 6 bases and J lost 0, with 15 bases in between. Full variable domain (outside the CDR3, taken from reference TRBV11-1 and TRBJ2-1): EAEVAQSPRYKITEKSQAVAFWCDPISGHATLYWYRQILGQGPELLVQFQDESVVDDSQLPKDRFSAERLKGVDSTLKIQPAELGDSAMYLCASRDLAQSSYNEQFFGPGTRLTVL.

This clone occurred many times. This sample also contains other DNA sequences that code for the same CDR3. The CDR3 protein is CASSLGSNYGYTF. Written as DNA, the CDR3 is TGCGCCAGCAGCTTGGGGAGTAACTATGGCTACACCTTC. This sequence joins TRBV5-1 and TRBJ1-2; D unclear. Germline CDR1 is SGHRS and CDR2 is YFSETQ. Trimming removed 0 bases from V and 1 base from J, with 4 bases in between. The CDR3 consists of 13 residues.

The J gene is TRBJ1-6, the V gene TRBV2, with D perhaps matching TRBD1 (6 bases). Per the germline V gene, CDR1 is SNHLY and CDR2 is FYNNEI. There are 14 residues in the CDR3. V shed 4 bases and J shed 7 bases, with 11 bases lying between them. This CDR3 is CASSAGQGNSPLHF. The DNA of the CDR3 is TGTGCCAGCAGTGCCGGGCAGGGGAATTCACCCCTCCACTTT.

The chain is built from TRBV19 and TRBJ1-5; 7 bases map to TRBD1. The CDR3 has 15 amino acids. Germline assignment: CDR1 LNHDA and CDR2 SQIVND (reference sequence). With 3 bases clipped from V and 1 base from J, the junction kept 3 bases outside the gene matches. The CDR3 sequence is CASSMTGQSNQPQHF. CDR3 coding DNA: TGTGCCAGTAGTATGACAGGGCAGAGCAATCAGCCCCAGCATTTT.

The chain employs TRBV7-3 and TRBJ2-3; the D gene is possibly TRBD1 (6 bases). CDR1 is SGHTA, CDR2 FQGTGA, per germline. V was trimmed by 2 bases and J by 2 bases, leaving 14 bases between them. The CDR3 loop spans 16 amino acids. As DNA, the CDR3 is TGTGCCAGCAGCTTAGGCTCTTACAGGGACACAGATACGCAGTATTTT. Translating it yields CASSLGSYRDTDTQYF.

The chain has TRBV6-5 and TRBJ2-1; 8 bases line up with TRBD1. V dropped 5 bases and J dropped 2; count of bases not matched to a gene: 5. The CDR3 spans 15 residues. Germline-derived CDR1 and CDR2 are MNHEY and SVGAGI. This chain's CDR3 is CASSPRTGTYNEQFF. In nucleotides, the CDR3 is TGTGCCAGCAGTCCTCGGACAGGGACCTACAATGAGCAGTTCTTC.

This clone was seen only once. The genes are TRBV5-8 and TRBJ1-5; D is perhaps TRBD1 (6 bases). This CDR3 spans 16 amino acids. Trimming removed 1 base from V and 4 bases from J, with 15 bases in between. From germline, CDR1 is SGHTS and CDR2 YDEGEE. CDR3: CASSLLRVRGNQPQHF. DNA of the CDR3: TGTGCCAGCAGCTTGCTCAGAGTGAGGGGGAATCAGCCCCAGCATTTT.

CDR3 protein: CASSYAVSGANVLTF. Written as DNA, the CDR3 is TGTGCCAGCAGTTACGCGGTCTCTGGGGCCAACGTCCTGACTTTC. The V and J genes are TRBV6-5 and TRBJ2-6; D is uncertain. The CDR3 is 15 residues long. Germline CDR1 and CDR2: MNHEY and SVGAGI. The V end was cut by 2 bases, the J end by 0 bases, with 5 bases between.

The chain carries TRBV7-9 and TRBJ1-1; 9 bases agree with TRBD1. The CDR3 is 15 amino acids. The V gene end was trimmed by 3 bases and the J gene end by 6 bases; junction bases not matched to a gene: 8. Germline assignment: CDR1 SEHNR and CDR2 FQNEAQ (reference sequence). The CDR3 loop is CASSLTGQGFPEAFF. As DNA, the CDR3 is TGTGCCAGCAGCTTGACGGGACAGGGATTCCCTGAAGCTTTCTTT.

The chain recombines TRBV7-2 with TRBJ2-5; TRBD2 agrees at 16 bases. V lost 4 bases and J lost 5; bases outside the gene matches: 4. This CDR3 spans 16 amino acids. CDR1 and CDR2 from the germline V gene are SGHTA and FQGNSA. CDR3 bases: TGTGCCAGCAGCTCTAGGGGACTAGCGGGAGGGGAGACCCAGTACTTC. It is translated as CASSSRGLAGGETQYF.

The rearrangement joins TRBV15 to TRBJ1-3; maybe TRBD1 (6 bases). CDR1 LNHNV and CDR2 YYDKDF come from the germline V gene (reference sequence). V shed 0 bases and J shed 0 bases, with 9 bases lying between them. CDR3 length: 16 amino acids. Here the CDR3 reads CATSRDVGASGNTIYF. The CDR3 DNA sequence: TGTGCCACCAGCAGAGATGTGGGGGCCTCTGGAAACACCATATATTTT. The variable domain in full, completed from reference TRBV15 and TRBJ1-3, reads DAMVIQNPRYQVTQFGKPVTLSCSQTLNHNVMYWYQQKSSQAPKLLFHYYDKDFNNEADTPDNFQSRRPNTSFCFLDIRSPGLGDTAMYLCATSRDVGASGNTIYFGEGSWLTVV.

Here the CDR3 DNA reads TGTGCCAGTAGCATTGAACTCTCCAGGGACTCTGGTGGCTACACCTTC. It codes for CASSIELSRDSGGYTF. V and J are TRBV19 and TRBJ1-2; TRBD1 might be the D (5 bases). This CDR3 spans 16 amino acids. V was cut by 6 bases and J by 7 bases, with 24 bases left in between. CDR1 and CDR2 from the germline V gene are LNHDA and SQIVND (reference sequence).

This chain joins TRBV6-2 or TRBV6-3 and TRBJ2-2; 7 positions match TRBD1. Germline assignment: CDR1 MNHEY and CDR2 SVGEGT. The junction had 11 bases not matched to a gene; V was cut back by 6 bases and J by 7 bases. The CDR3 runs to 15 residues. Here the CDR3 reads CASSLSGQTIGELFF. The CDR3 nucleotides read TGTGCCAGCAGCCTCTCGGGACAGACTATCGGGGAGCTGTTTTTT.

This CDR3 is CASSARTSAEETQYF. DNA for the CDR3: TGTGCCAGCAGCGCCCGGACCTCAGCGGAAGAGACCCAGTACTTC. The rearrangement joins TRBV7-2 to TRBJ2-5; tentatively, D is TRBD2 (5 bases). Germline V gene sequence: CDR1 SGHTA, CDR2 FQGNSA. Trimming stripped 5 bases from V and 3 bases from J, with 16 bases between. This CDR3 has 15 amino acids.

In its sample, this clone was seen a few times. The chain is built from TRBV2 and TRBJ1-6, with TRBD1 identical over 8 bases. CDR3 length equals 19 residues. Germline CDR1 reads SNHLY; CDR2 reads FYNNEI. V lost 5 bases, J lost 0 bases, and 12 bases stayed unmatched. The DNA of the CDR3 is TGTGCCAGCAGTCCCAAGACAGGGGAGATAAGCTCCTATAATTCACCCCTCCACTTT. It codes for CASSPKTGEISSYNSPLHF.

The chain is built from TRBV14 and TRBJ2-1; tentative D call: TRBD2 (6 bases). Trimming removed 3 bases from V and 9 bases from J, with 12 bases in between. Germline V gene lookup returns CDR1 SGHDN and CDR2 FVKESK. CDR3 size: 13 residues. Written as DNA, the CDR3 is TGTGCCAGCAGCCAGTTCGGGGGAGGTGAGCAGTTCTTC. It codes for CASSQFGGGEQFF.

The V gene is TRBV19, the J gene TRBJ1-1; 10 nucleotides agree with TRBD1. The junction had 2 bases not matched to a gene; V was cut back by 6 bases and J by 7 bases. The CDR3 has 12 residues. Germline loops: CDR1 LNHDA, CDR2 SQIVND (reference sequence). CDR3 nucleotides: TGTGCCAGTAGACGGGACAGGGGTGAAGCTTTCTTT. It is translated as CASRRDRGEAFF.